A selection of T cell receptor beta chains follows, all from one sample in a study of blood T cell repertoires in COVID-19. Assay used: immunoSEQ multiplex PCR; TCRdb lists only in-frame clones, some missing. This sample has roughly 86,000 clones, with 60% to 85% found just once. Sequenced input: peripheral blood. These receptors were obtained from a middle-aged man who had recovered from COVID-19. CDR3s include the opening cysteine and the closing phenylalanine or tryptophan. A D gene is named only where the DNA matches it firmly. Only some rows state a clone size, as once, few, many or a class for expanded clones.

D gene: -
clone size: -
V gene: TRBV19
J gene: TRBJ2-5
CDR3 protein: CASSSGLWQETQYF
CDR3 DNA: TGTGCCAGTAGTTCCGGACTATGGCAAGAGACCCAGTACTTC

D gene: TRBD2
clone size: -
V gene: TRBV5-5
J gene: TRBJ2-7
CDR3 protein: CASRIGLAGTYEQYF
CDR3 DNA: TGTGCCAGCAGGATAGGACTAGCGGGTACCTACGAGCAGTACTTC

D gene: TRBD2
clone size: -
V gene: TRBV4-2
J gene: TRBJ2-7
CDR3 protein: CASSHGVAGGEQYF
CDR3 DNA: TGTGCCAGCAGCCATGGCGTGGCCGGGGGGGAGCAGTACTTC

D gene: -
clone size: -
V gene: TRBV20-1
J gene: TRBJ2-7
CDR3 protein: CSASGGRYEQYF
CDR3 DNA: TGCAGTGCTAGTGGGGGGCGGTACGAGCAGTACTTC

D gene: -
clone size: -
V gene: TRBV6-2/TRBV6-3
J gene: TRBJ2-2
CDR3 protein: CASSQRTATGELFF
CDR3 DNA: TGTGCCAGCAGCCAGAGGACTGCCACCGGGGAGCTGTTTTTT

D gene: TRBD2
clone size: -
V gene: TRBV11-2
J gene: TRBJ2-1
CDR3 protein: CASSLGLGRGVNEQFF
CDR3 DNA: TGTGCCAGCAGCTTAGGACTAGGGCGGGGGGTCAATGAGCAGTTCTTC

D gene: TRBD2
clone size: -
V gene: TRBV4-2
J gene: TRBJ2-3
CDR3 protein: CASSASGASTDTQYF
CDR3 DNA: TGTGCCAGCTCGGCTAGCGGGGCTAGCACAGATACGCAGTATTTT

D gene: -
clone size: -
V gene: TRBV6-5
J gene: TRBJ2-7
CDR3 protein: CASSYPTGQTYEQYF
CDR3 DNA: TGTGCCAGCAGTTACCCTACGGGACAAACCTACGAGCAGTACTTC

D gene: -
clone size: -
V gene: TRBV5-1
J gene: TRBJ1-6
CDR3 protein: CASSSGAPNSPLHF
CDR3 DNA: TGCGCCAGCAGCTCAGGGGCTCCTAATTCACCCCTCCACTTT

D gene: TRBD2
clone size: -
V gene: TRBV19
J gene: TRBJ2-1
CDR3 protein: CASSNPSGGSYNEQFF
CDR3 DNA: TGTGCCAGTAGCAACCCTAGCGGGGGCTCCTACAATGAGCAGTTCTTC

D gene: -
clone size: -
V gene: TRBV4-1
J gene: TRBJ1-2
CDR3 protein: CASSHLRGSGYTF
CDR3 DNA: TGCGCCAGCAGCCACCTTAGGGGTTCTGGCTACACCTTC

D gene: TRBD1
clone size: -
V gene: TRBV5-1
J gene: TRBJ1-6
CDR3 protein: CASSLVLFGQGSNSPLHF
CDR3 DNA: TGCGCCAGCAGCTTGGTGCTTTTTGGACAGGGGTCTAATTCACCCCTCCACTTT

D gene: TRBD2
clone size: few
V gene: TRBV24-1
J gene: TRBJ2-3
CDR3 protein: CATSDSLSSGKRDTQYF
CDR3 DNA: TGTGCCACCAGTGATTCCCTATCTAGCGGGAAAAGAGATACGCAGTATTTT

D gene: TRBD2
clone size: -
V gene: TRBV11-3
J gene: TRBJ2-1
CDR3 protein: CASSATSAYNEQFF
CDR3 DNA: TGTGCCAGCAGCGCCACTAGCGCCTACAATGAGCAGTTCTTC

D gene: -
clone size: -
V gene: TRBV27
J gene: TRBJ1-1
CDR3 protein: CASSSPQRQGNTEAFF
CDR3 DNA: TGTGCCAGCAGTTCACCTCAGAGACAAGGGAACACTGAAGCTTTCTTT

D gene: TRBD1
clone size: few
V gene: TRBV11-2
J gene: TRBJ2-2
CDR3 protein: CASSSNLPGQERELFF
CDR3 DNA: TGTGCCAGCAGCTCGAATCTTCCGGGACAGGAGCGGGAGCTGTTTTTT

D gene: -
clone size: once
V gene: TRBV7-9
J gene: TRBJ2-1
CDR3 protein: CATPGGRAEGNEQFF
CDR3 DNA: TGTGCCACACCCGGAGGGCGGGCGGAAGGTAATGAGCAGTTCTTC

D gene: -
clone size: few
V gene: TRBV5-1
J gene: TRBJ2-3
CDR3 protein: CASSLWPVEDTQYF
CDR3 DNA: TGCGCCAGCAGCCTTTGGCCCGTTGAAGATACGCAGTATTTT

D gene: -
clone size: -
V gene: TRBV7-2
J gene: TRBJ2-1
CDR3 protein: CASSPRSYNEQFF
CDR3 DNA: TGTGCCAGCAGCCCTCGGTCTTACAATGAGCAGTTCTTC

D gene: TRBD1
clone size: -
V gene: TRBV4-2
J gene: TRBJ1-2
CDR3 protein: CASSQDRGDYGYTF
CDR3 DNA: TGTGCCAGCAGCCAAGACAGGGGGGACTATGGCTACACCTTC